Below are 29 T cell receptor beta chains sequenced from a single sample in a study of Ad26.COV2.S vaccination and SARS-CoV-2 variants. The repertoire was sequenced with immunoSEQ multiplex PCR; TCRdb's copy has only in-frame clones and lacks some. Of 410,000 or so clones detected, roughly 90% appear once; the ten largest clones hold about 1.7%. Treatment described: some 20 received Ad26.COV2.S at low or high dose, single or two shots; roughly 5 received placebo; per-sample allocation not given. Specimens were obtained on day 63 following the first vaccine or placebo injection. This specimen consisted of peripheral blood, obtained in a trial of Ad26.COV2.S vaccine versus placebo. These receptors were taken from a person aged 18-65 years who received the Ad26.COV2.S COVID-19 vaccine or a placebo.

The chain links TRBV7-9 to TRBJ2-7, with 7 bases lining up with TRBD1. The germline CDR1 and CDR2 sequences are SEHNR and FQNEAQ (reference sequence). After removal of 5 bases from V and 2 bases from J, the junction contained 12 bases not matched to a gene. This CDR3 comprises 16 residues. The CDR3: CASSDRGTVGTYEQYF. In DNA, the CDR3 is TGTGCCAGCAGCGATAGAGGGACAGTAGGTACCTACGAGCAGTACTTC.

This CDR3 reads CSASRGRGGETQYF. CDR3 DNA: TGCAGTGCTAGTCGGGGTCGCGGAGGGGAGACCCAGTACTTC. The chain has TRBV20-1 and TRBJ2-5; D may be TRBD2 (6 bases). Per germline, CDR1 DFQATT and CDR2 SNEGSKA (reference sequence). The CDR3 length is 14 residues. Trimming cost V 3 bases and J 5 bases, with 16 bases left between them.

The J gene is TRBJ1-1, the V gene TRBV7-9; unclear D gene. Trimming removed 1 base at V and 7 bases at J, with 7 bases between. Germline-derived CDR1 and CDR2 are SEHNR and FQNEAQ (reference sequence). The CDR3 has 12 residues. CDR3 bases: TGTGCCAGCAGCTTAGTCTGGGGTGAAGCTTTCTTT. It codes for CASSLVWGEAFF.

This sequence joins TRBV19 and TRBJ1-5; D is possibly TRBD1 (6 bases). The CDR3 covers 15 residues. Germline CDR1 and CDR2: LNHDA and SQIVND (reference sequence). The V gene lost 0 bases and the J gene lost 4 bases, with 10 bases spanning the gap. Here the CDR3 reads CASSIEGQYNQPQHF. The CDR3 nucleotides are TGTGCCAGTAGTATAGAAGGACAGTATAATCAGCCCCAGCATTTT.

This chain joins TRBV2 and TRBJ1-2; D call uncertain. This CDR3 has 14 residues. CDR1 is SNHLY and CDR2 is FYNNEI in the germline V gene. Trimming took 1 base from V and 8 from J, leaving 14 bases between them. CDR3 sequence: CASSEVGYREGYTF. The CDR3 bases are TGTGCCAGCAGTGAAGTCGGCTACCGGGAAGGCTACACCTTC. Full variable domain (outside the CDR3, taken from reference TRBV2 and TRBJ1-2): EPEVTQTPSHQVTQMGQEVILRCVPISNHLYFYWYRQILGQKVEFLVSFYNNEISEKSEIFDDQFSVERPDGSNFTLKIRSTKLEDSAMYFCASSEVGYREGYTFGSGTRLTVV.

On this clone itself: Other nucleotide sequences from this sample produce the same CDR3. The chain uses TRBV6-5 and TRBJ1-1; 7 nucleotides line up with TRBD1. There are 14 residues in the CDR3. Trimming cost V 5 bases and J 0 bases; bases outside gene matches: 3. Germline loops: CDR1 MNHEY, CDR2 SVGAGI. This CDR3 is CASSRTGLNTEAFF. DNA for the CDR3: TGTGCCAGCAGTCGGACAGGATTGAACACTGAAGCTTTCTTT.

This sequence joins TRBV28 and TRBJ2-1; 8 bases line up with TRBD2. With V trimmed by 5 bases and J by 8 bases, 5 bases remained unmatched. Germline assignment: CDR1 MDHEN and CDR2 SYDVKM. The length of the CDR3 is 13 residues. CDR3 in DNA: TGTGCCAGCAGTGCGGGGGGTTTCGATGAGCAGTTCTTC. Its translation is CASSAGGFDEQFF.

The CDR3 DNA reads TGCAGTGCTAGTTCGGGCATGAACACTGAAGCTTTCTTT. Translated: CSASSGMNTEAFF. The chain couples TRBV20-1 to TRBJ1-1; D unclear. Germline V gene data show CDR1 as DFQATT and CDR2 as SNEGSKA (reference sequence). This CDR3 region has 13 residues. V was pared by 3 bases and J by 0 bases, with 8 bases between.

The chain couples TRBV2 to TRBJ2-2; 12 nucleotides line up with TRBD1. The length of the CDR3 is 15 residues. Per germline, CDR1 SNHLY and CDR2 FYNNEI. V lost 7 bases and J lost 5; bases outside the gene matches: 5. The CDR3 loop reads CASTGTGGRTGELFF. DNA for the CDR3: TGTGCCAGCACGGGGACAGGGGGCAGAACCGGGGAGCTGTTTTTT.

V gene TRBV9 combines with J gene TRBJ2-3; D ambiguous. CDR3 length equals 13 residues. Per germline, CDR1 SGDLS and CDR2 YYNGEE. Trimming left V 2 bases short and J 6 bases short, with 10 bases between. The CDR3 DNA sequence: TGTGCCAGCAGCGTCGACCCGTCGGATACGCAGTATTTT. This gives the protein CASSVDPSDTQYF.

This clone occurred once. The V call is TRBV7-9, the J call TRBJ2-5, with 13 bases matching TRBD2. The V gene end was trimmed by 3 bases and the J gene end by 1 base; junction bases not matched to a gene: 2. This CDR3 contains 16 residues. Germline-derived CDR1 and CDR2 are SEHNR and FQNEAQ (reference sequence). CDR3 protein: CASSFRTSGSQETQYF. The CDR3 coding sequence is TGTGCCAGCAGCTTTCGGACTAGCGGGAGCCAAGAGACCCAGTACTTC.

The gene calls are TRBV5-8 and TRBJ1-1; D ambiguous. The V end lost 2 bases, the J end lost 1 base, and 15 bases lay between the germline ends. The V gene's germline CDR1 is SGHTS and CDR2 YDEGEE. This CDR3 is 16 amino acids long. The CDR3 protein is CASSFHVGTQNTEAFF. The DNA for the CDR3 is TGTGCCAGCAGCTTCCACGTGGGCACTCAGAACACTGAAGCTTTCTTT.

The chain joins TRBV2 to TRBJ1-1, with a tentative D call TRBD1 (5 bases). CDR3 length: 16 amino acids. V lost 6 bases and J 0 bases, leaving 17 bases between the germline ends. The germline V gene encodes CDR1 SNHLY and CDR2 FYNNEI. Written as DNA, the CDR3 is TGTGCCAGCAGAGGAAAACAGGACTCCCTGAACACTGAAGCTTTCTTT. Translation: CASRGKQDSLNTEAFF. Together with reference TRBV2 and TRBJ1-1, the CDR3 gives the full variable domain: EPEVTQTPSHQVTQMGQEVILRCVPISNHLYFYWYRQILGQKVEFLVSFYNNEISEKSEIFDDQFSVERPDGSNFTLKIRSTKLEDSAMYFCASRGKQDSLNTEAFFGQGTRLTVV.

This clone was seen only once. The chain combines TRBV7-6 with TRBJ1-1; no clear D. Germline V gene data show CDR1 as SGHVS and CDR2 as FNYEAQ. The CDR3 runs to 15 residues. V gave up 0 bases and J gave up 0 bases, with 8 bases separating them. CDR3 region: CASSLALPLNTEAFF. Written as DNA, the CDR3 is TGTGCCAGCAGCTTAGCTCTCCCACTGAACACTGAAGCTTTCTTT.

The V and J genes are TRBV3-1 (or the pseudogene TRBV3-2) and TRBJ1-2; D is unclear. The CDR3 sequence is 15 residues long. The V gene's germline CDR1 is LGHDT and CDR2 YNNKEL (reference sequence). V was pared by 4 bases and J by 0 bases, with 12 bases between. This CDR3 is CASSPEPVSNYGYTF. In DNA, the CDR3 is TGTGCCAGCAGCCCCGAGCCGGTTTCTAACTATGGCTACACCTTC.

As to this clone: The junction differs from germline at one of its ends, possibly a read error. This rearrangement joins TRBV7-9 to TRBJ1-2; 7 nucleotides line up with TRBD1. The CDR3 has 14 residues. Germline loops: CDR1 SEHNR, CDR2 FQNEAQ (reference sequence). CDR3 bases: TGTGCCAGCAGCTCGTCGACCTCACAGGGGTCGCGATCCTTC. Its protein is CASSSSTSQGSRSF.

This clone was seen only a few times. The chain combines TRBV11-2 with TRBJ1-2, with D unclear. V lost 1 base to trimming and J lost 5 bases, with 8 bases between them. Germline V gene lookup returns CDR1 SGHAT and CDR2 FQNNGV. There are 13 residues in the CDR3. CDR3 in amino acids: CASSLGSEYGYTF. CDR3 DNA: TGTGCCAGCAGCTTAGGATCGGAGTATGGCTACACCTTC.

The chain has TRBV30 and TRBJ2-4; D may correspond to TRBD1 or TRBD2 (5 bases each). Trimming cost V 5 bases and J 7 bases, with 18 bases left between them. The CDR3 loop spans 14 amino acids. CDR1 GTSNPN and CDR2 SVGIG come from the germline V gene (reference sequence). DNA for the CDR3: TGTGCCTGGGGCTGGACTTCCCGGGGCAACATTCAGTACTTC. Translated: CAWGWTSRGNIQYF.

V usage is TRBV19 and J usage is TRBJ1-3; D is unresolved. V was clipped by 4 bases and J by 0 bases, with 7 bases between them. Germline V gene data show CDR1 as LNHDA and CDR2 as SQIVND (reference sequence). CDR3 size: 14 residues. The CDR3 sequence: CASSRWASGNTIYF. The DNA for the CDR3 is TGTGCCAGTAGTAGGTGGGCCTCTGGAAACACCATATATTTT.

With respect to this clone: Other DNA sequences in the sample encode the same CDR3. The rearrangement joins TRBV28 to TRBJ2-7, with D possibly being TRBD1 or TRBD2 (5 bases each). Germline V lookup: CDR1 MDHEN, CDR2 SYDVKM. This CDR3 is built from 14 residues. Trimming pared 2 bases from V and 2 bases from J, leaving 10 bases between. The chain's CDR3 is CASSLAGRAYEQYF. The CDR3 nucleotides are TGTGCCAGCAGTTTAGCAGGGCGGGCCTACGAGCAGTACTTC.

The J gene is TRBJ1-5, the V gene TRBV28; maybe TRBD1 (5 bases). Germline CDR1 is MDHEN and CDR2 is SYDVKM. V lost 5 bases, J lost 5 bases, and 10 bases lay in between. The CDR3 runs to 13 residues. CDR3 in DNA: TGTGCCAGCAGTGATCAGGGATATCAGCCCCAGCATTTT. This sequence encodes CASSDQGYQPQHF.

The genes are TRBV12-3 or TRBV12-4 and TRBJ2-2; no reliable D call. Trimming removed 2 bases at V and 6 bases at J, with 7 bases between. The CDR3 spans 13 residues. The CDR3 spells CASSLSQSGELFF. The CDR3 nucleotides read TGTGCCAGCAGTTTAAGTCAGTCCGGGGAGCTGTTTTTT.

This clone was seen more than once but under ten times. This rearrangement joins TRBV29-1 to TRBJ1-2; D unclear. The CDR3 loop spans 13 amino acids. V was clipped by 6 bases and J by 4 bases, with 15 bases between them. Germline V gene sequence: CDR1 SQVTM, CDR2 ANQGSEA. CDR3 DNA: TGCAGCGTCGCCATCGGGAGAGGCTATGGCTACACCTTC. Its translation is CSVAIGRGYGYTF.

The genes are TRBV7-2 and TRBJ2-7; 12 bases agree with TRBD1. With 6 bases clipped from V and 3 bases from J, the junction kept 9 bases outside the gene matches. CDR1 is SGHTA and CDR2 is FQGNSA in the germline V gene. The length of the CDR3 is 16 residues. The chain's CDR3 is CASRDPGQGAFYEQYF. CDR3 nucleotide sequence: TGTGCCAGCAGAGACCCGGGACAGGGGGCGTTCTACGAGCAGTACTTC.

The V and J genes are TRBV23-1 and TRBJ2-1, with TRBD2 identical over 8 bases. TRBV23-1 is an ORF, with its function uncertain. V lost 4 bases to trimming and J lost 4 bases; unmatched junction nucleotides: 15. The CDR3 sequence is 18 residues long. The CDR3 DNA reads as TGCGCCAGCAGTCTCTTAGGACTAGCCCTTCCCCCTTACAATGAGCAGTTCTTC. This encodes CASSLLGLALPPYNEQFF.

This chain links TRBV11-2 with TRBJ1-2; possibly TRBD1 for D (5 bases). Germline V gene lookup returns CDR1 SGHAT and CDR2 FQNNGV. V was trimmed by 0 bases and J by 4 bases, leaving 9 bases between them. The CDR3 has 14 amino acids. In nucleotides, the CDR3 is TGTGCCAGCAGCTTAGATCTTGACAGCTATGGCTACACCTTC. Translated: CASSLDLDSYGYTF. The whole variable domain, filled in from reference TRBV11-2 and TRBJ1-2, reads EAGVAQSPRYKIIEKRQSVAFWCNPISGHATLYWYQQILGQGPKLLIQFQNNGVVDDSQLPKDRFSAERLKGVDSTLKIQPAKLEDSAVYLCASSLDLDSYGYTFGSGTRLTVV.

This chain links TRBV28 with TRBJ1-2; D gene uncertain. Trimming removed 3 bases from V and 6 bases from J, with 8 bases in between. Germline V gene data show CDR1 as MDHEN and CDR2 as SYDVKM. CDR3 size: 12 residues. The CDR3 is CASSFGGNGYTF. The CDR3, as DNA: TGTGCCAGCAGTTTCGGTGGGAATGGCTACACCTTC.

This sequence joins TRBV11-3 and TRBJ2-3, with D perhaps TRBD1 or TRBD2 (6 bases each). Germline assignment: CDR1 SGHNT and CDR2 YENEEA. V lost 3 bases and J 9 bases, leaving 10 bases between the germline ends. CDR3 length: 12 residues. CDR3 DNA: TGTGCCAGCAGCTTTCCCGGGGGCACGCAGTATTTT. Its translation is CASSFPGGTQYF.

The rearrangement uses TRBV19 and TRBJ2-7, with D perhaps matching TRBD1 (6 bases). V lost 9 bases to trimming and J lost 3 bases, with 15 bases between them. In germline, CDR1 is LNHDA, CDR2 SQIVND (reference sequence). The CDR3 covers 13 residues. Here the CDR3 DNA reads TGTGCCAGCTCTCCGGGACACGGCTACGAGCAGTACTTC. It encodes CASSPGHGYEQYF.